The next 13 T cell receptor beta chains were all read from a single sample in a study of beta chain features in type 1 diabetes. General study points: In all four CD4+ subsets, TCRB CDR3 length was significantly, moderately reduced in type 1 diabetes.

TCRB transcripts that were expressed got sequenced, as all of the isolated RNA had been reverse transcribed. Sequencing used immunoSEQ multiplex PCR; TCRdb keeps in-frame clones, though not all of them. The table shows around 40,000 clones, with 66% occurring only once. These receptors have no identified antigens. The sequencing sample was made of Tregs from blood. These TCRs come from a man aged 25 to 40 with type 1 diabetes. Some clones in this sample may be carry-over from other donors' samples.

The V and J genes are TRBV19 and TRBJ2-1, with 12 positions matching TRBD2. The CDR3 sequence is 16 residues long. CDR1 is LNHDA and CDR2 is SQIVND in the germline V gene (reference sequence). Unmatched junction bases numbered 4, after V lost 5 bases and J lost 2 bases. The CDR3 DNA reads TGTGCCAGTAGTGTCCGACTAGCGGGGGCCTACAATGAGCAGTTCTTC. Protein sequence: CASSVRLAGAYNEQFF.

This rearrangement joins TRBV6-6 to TRBJ2-7, with 9 nucleotides matching TRBD1. The CDR3 consists of 12 residues. CDR1 and CDR2 from the germline V gene are MNHNY and SVGAGI (reference sequence). The ends lost 7 bases at V and 10 bases at J; junction bases unmatched: 8. The CDR3 spells CASTLQGAKQYF. The CDR3 DNA is TGTGCCAGCACATTACAGGGGGCGAAACAGTACTTC.

This clone was recorded once. The V call is TRBV7-9, the J call TRBJ2-1; TRBD1 matches at 7 bases. The CDR3 totals 13 residues. CDR1 and CDR2 (germline): SEHNR, FQNEAQ (reference sequence). The junction had 3 bases not matched to a gene; V was cut back by 4 bases and J by 6 bases. CDR3: CASSSGQLNEQFF. The DNA of the CDR3 is TGTGCCAGCAGCTCGGGACAGCTCAATGAGCAGTTCTTC.

This chain joins TRBV11-3 and TRBJ2-3; a weak D match, TRBD2 (5 bases). CDR1 is SGHNT and CDR2 is YENEEA in the germline V gene. Deletions cut 5 bases from V and 4 bases from J, with 16 bases between. The CDR3 totals 15 residues. The CDR3 loop reads CASSPRSGRADTQYF. Written as DNA, the CDR3 is TGTGCCAGCAGCCCCCGGAGCGGCCGGGCAGATACGCAGTATTTT.

This clone appeared a few times. The rearrangement joins TRBV2 to TRBJ1-1; TRBD1 matches at 8 bases. The germline CDR1 and CDR2 sequences are SNHLY and FYNNEI. The CDR3 runs to 12 residues. With V trimmed by 9 bases and J by 5 bases, 5 bases remained unmatched. CDR3 DNA sequence: TGTGCCAGAGGACAGGGTGGGACTGAAGCTTTCTTT. As protein: CARGQGGTEAFF.

This chain connects TRBV6-1 to TRBJ2-2; 7 bases agree with TRBD1. Germline V CDR1 and CDR2: MNHNS, SASEGT. The CDR3 has 14 amino acids. J lost 6 bases, V lost 8 bases, and 9 bases had no gene match. The CDR3 bases are TGTGCCAGCGAGGACAGGAACACAGCCGGGGAGCTGTTTTTT. Encoded protein: CASEDRNTAGELFF.

Only one count was recorded for this clone. The rearrangement joins TRBV7-2 to TRBJ1-5; no reliable D call. V was clipped by 1 base and J by 0 bases, with 4 bases between them. The germline CDR1 and CDR2 sequences are SGHTA and FQGNSA. The CDR3 has 14 amino acids. The CDR3 region is CASSLVNSNQPQHF. DNA for the CDR3: TGTGCCAGCAGCTTAGTCAATAGCAATCAGCCCCAGCATTTT.

The J gene is TRBJ1-2, the V gene TRBV4-3; D unclear. The CDR3 contains 14 residues. V was shortened by 1 base and J by 4 bases, with 10 bases between the two germline ends. The germline gives CDR1 LGHNA, CDR2 YSLEER. CDR3 bases: TGCGCCAGCAGCCAAGGGGCCAGCTCCTATGGCTACACCTTC. Translated, it gives CASSQGASSYGYTF.

This clone has a handful of counts. The chain couples TRBV7-2 to TRBJ1-1; D might be TRBD1 (5 bases). From germline, CDR1 is SGHTA and CDR2 FQGNSA. V was shortened by 1 base and J by 4 bases, with 10 bases between the two germline ends. The CDR3 loop spans 14 amino acids. In nucleotides, the CDR3 is TGTGCCAGCAGCTTAGGGGGGGGGAGCACTGAAGCTTTCTTT. This encodes CASSLGGGSTEAFF. The whole variable domain, remainder taken from reference TRBV7-2 and TRBJ1-1, is GAGVSQSPSNKVTEKGKDVELRCDPISGHTALYWYRQSLGQGLEFLIYFQGNSAPDKSGLPSDRFSAERTGGSVSTLTIQRTQQEDSAVYLCASSLGGGSTEAFFGQGTRLTVV.

Concerning this clone itself: An end of the junction differs from the germline gene, which may be a read error. This chain uses TRBV7-9 with TRBJ2-1; D might be TRBD2 (6 bases). This CDR3 region has 11 residues. Germline V gene lookup returns CDR1 SEHNR and CDR2 FQNEAQ (reference sequence). Here the CDR3 DNA reads TGTGCCAGCAGCCTGGGACTCGAGCGAGTCTTC. This codes for CASSLGLERVF.

This clone was counted a few times. This rearrangement joins TRBV5-4 to TRBJ2-1, with D maybe TRBD2 (6 bases). Germline V gene sequence: CDR1 SGHNT, CDR2 YYREEE (reference sequence). The CDR3 runs to 13 residues. V dropped 4 bases and J dropped 7 bases, with 12 bases sitting between them. This CDR3 is CASSRRDFNEQFF. DNA of the CDR3: TGTGCCAGCAGCCGCCGGGACTTTAATGAGCAGTTCTTC.

The rearrangement uses TRBV19 and TRBJ1-1; D remains unclear. V lost 6 bases to trimming and J lost 0 bases, with 8 bases between them. Germline V lookup: CDR1 LNHDA, CDR2 SQIVND (reference sequence). The CDR3 contains 13 residues. CDR3 residues: CASSWALNTEAFF. CDR3 DNA sequence: TGTGCCAGTAGCTGGGCTTTGAACACTGAAGCTTTCTTT.

The rearrangement joins TRBV7-2 to TRBJ1-2; 8 bases agree with TRBD1. The CDR3 is 14 amino acids. The germline CDR1 and CDR2 sequences are SGHTA and FQGNSA. V shed 5 bases, J shed 3 bases, and the junction held 5 bases outside the gene matches. In nucleotides, the CDR3 is TGTGCCAGCAGCCCCGGACAGGGATACTATGGCTACACCTTC. This sequence encodes CASSPGQGYYGYTF.